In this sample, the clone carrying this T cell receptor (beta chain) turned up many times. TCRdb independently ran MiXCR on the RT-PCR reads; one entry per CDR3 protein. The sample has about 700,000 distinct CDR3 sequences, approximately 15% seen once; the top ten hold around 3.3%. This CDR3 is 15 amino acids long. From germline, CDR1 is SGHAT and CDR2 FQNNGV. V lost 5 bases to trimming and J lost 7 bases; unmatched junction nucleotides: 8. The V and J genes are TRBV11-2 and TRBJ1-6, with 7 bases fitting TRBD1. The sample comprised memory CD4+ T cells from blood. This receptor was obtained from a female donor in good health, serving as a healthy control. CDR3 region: CASSLRDSKNSPLHF. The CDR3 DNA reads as TGTGCCAGCAGCCTCCGGGACAGCAAAAATTCACCCCTCCACTTT.